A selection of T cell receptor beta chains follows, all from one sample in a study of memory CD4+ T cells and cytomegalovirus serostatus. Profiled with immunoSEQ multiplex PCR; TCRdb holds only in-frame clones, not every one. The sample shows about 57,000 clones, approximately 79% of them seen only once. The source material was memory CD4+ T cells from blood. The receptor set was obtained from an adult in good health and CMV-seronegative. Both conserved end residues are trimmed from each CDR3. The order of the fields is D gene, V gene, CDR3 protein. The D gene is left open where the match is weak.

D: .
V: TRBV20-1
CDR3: SAMASDTQY

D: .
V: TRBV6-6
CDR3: ASSYHSPDRVEAF

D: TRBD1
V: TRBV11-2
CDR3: ATQGARQETQY

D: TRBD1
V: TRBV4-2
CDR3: ASSQSQGEEAF

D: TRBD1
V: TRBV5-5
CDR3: ASSHQTGMMNGYT

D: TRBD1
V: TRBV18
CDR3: ASSGQGSNEQF

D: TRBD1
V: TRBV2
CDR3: ASSGSLMDRGAFGTYQPQH

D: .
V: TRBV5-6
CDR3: ASSLTGRTNQPQH

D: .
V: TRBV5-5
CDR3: ASSLVVAVGEQF

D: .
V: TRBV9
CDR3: ASSVGPGNTEAF

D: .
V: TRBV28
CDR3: ASSLLGSHNEQF

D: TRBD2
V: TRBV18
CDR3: ASSPLQGLRETQY

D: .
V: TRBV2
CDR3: ASITGFLSYEQY

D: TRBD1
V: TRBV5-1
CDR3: ASSPDRDQPQH

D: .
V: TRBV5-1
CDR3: ASSLNRLQF

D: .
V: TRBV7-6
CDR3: ASSSPLSPLH

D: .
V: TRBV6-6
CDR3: ASSTRELGAYNEQF

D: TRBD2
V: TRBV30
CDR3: AWSQRTSGSYFKSYEQY

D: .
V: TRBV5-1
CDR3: ASSLTPQEANSGNTIY

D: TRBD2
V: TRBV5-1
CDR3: ASTGGPVNEQF

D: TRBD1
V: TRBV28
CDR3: ASSPGQDEAF

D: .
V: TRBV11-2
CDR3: ASSLWGRVGGIGDTQY

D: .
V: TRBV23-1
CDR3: ASSQSSRYGYT

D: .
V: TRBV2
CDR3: ASSELARGNYGYT

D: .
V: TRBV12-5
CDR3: ASGHSTTNEKLF

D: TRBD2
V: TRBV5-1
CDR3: ASSLNSGTSGHNEQF

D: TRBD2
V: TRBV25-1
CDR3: ASSEFRLAGGGETQY

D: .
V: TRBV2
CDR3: ARLTAREAF

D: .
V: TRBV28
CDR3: ASSGPGAKNTEAF

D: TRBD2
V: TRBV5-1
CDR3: ASSPTSGRRETYEQY

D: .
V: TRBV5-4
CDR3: ASSLDGQTYEQY

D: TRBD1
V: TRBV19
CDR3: ASISGQGAKGYT

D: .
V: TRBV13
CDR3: ASSFWQESISGNTIY

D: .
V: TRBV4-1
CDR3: ASSQDGHSDSPLH

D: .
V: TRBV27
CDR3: ASSFGGVGSEAF

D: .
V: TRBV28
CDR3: ASSSSWAGYGYT

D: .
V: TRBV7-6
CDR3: ASSLKGEGSSSEQY

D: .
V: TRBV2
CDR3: ASTLKETQY

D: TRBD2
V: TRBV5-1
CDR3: ASSQTLTAGSGEQY

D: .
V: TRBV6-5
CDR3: ASSYTRQNTDTQY

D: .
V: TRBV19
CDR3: ASSIGRGTEAF

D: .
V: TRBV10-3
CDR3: ASMGGNGNTIY

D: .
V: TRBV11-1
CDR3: ASSFGVYSGNTIY

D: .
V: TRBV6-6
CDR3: ASIAGSGNTIY

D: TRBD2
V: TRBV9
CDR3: ASSPTFTSGNNEQF

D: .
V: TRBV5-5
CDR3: ASSLEKNIQY

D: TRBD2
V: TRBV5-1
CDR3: ASSISSGDTGELF

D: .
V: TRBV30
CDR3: AWSAGKYGYT

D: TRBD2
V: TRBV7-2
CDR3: ASRLLAGVASNEQF

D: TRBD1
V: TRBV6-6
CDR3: ASGFGTVNEQF

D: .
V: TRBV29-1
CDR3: SVEDHRGRSYGYT

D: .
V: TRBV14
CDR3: ASSHSRANYGYT

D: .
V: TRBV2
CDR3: ASSEARGRWETQY

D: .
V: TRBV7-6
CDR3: ASSPRVGRDTQY

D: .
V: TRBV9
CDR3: ASSGRDPNSPLH